This TCR beta chain was profiled in a study of Ad26.COV2.S vaccination and SARS-CoV-2 variants. Points from the study as a whole: It was reported that spike-specific CD8+ and CD4+ T cell responses were substantially broad after vaccination. Participants given vaccine showed non-spike TCR breadth similar to that of placebo recipients.

The protocol was immunoSEQ multiplex PCR, while the TCRdb copy is restricted to in-frame clones and leaves out a portion. The sample lists 300,000 to 350,000 clones, approximately 86% seen once, with 9.5% to 12% in the top ten. As to treatment: about 20 received Ad26.COV2.S at low or high dose, single or two shots; about 5 received placebo; per-sample allocation not given. Collection of samples fell on day 63 after the first vaccine or placebo injection. Within Boston, the person who donated was an adult of 18-55 years. Comments on this clone: Its antigen is still unknown.

Sequenced material: peripheral blood, taken in a trial of Ad26.COV2.S vaccine versus placebo. The receptor's source is a person between 18 and 65 years old who received the Ad26.COV2.S COVID-19 vaccine or a placebo.

The CDR3 bases are TGTGCCAGCAGTCCGGTGGGCCCACTAAGCTCCTACGAGCAGTACTTC. Amino acid sequence: CASSPVGPLSSYEQYF. This chain links TRBV2 with TRBJ2-7; D not certain. The length of the CDR3 is 16 residues. V dropped 5 bases and J dropped 0 bases, with 17 bases sitting between them. CDR1 is SNHLY and CDR2 is FYNNEI in the germline V gene. Combining the CDR3 with reference TRBV2 and TRBJ2-7 gives the whole variable domain EPEVTQTPSHQVTQMGQEVILRCVPISNHLYFYWYRQILGQKVEFLVSFYNNEISEKSEIFDDQFSVERPDGSNFTLKIRSTKLEDSAMYFCASSPVGPLSSYEQYFGPGTRLTVT.